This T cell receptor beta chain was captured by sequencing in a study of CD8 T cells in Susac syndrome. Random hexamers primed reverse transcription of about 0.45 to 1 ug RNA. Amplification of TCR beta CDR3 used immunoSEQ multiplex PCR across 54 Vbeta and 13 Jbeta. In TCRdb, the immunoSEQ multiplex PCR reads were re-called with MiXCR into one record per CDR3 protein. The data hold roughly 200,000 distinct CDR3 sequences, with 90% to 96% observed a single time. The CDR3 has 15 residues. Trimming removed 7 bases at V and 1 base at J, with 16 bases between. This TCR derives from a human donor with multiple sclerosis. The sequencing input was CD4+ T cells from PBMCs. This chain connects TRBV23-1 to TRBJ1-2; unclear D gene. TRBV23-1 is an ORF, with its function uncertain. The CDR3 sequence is CASTQDWTVNYGYTF. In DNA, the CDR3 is TGCGCCAGCACGCAGGACTGGACCGTTAACTATGGCTACACCTTC.